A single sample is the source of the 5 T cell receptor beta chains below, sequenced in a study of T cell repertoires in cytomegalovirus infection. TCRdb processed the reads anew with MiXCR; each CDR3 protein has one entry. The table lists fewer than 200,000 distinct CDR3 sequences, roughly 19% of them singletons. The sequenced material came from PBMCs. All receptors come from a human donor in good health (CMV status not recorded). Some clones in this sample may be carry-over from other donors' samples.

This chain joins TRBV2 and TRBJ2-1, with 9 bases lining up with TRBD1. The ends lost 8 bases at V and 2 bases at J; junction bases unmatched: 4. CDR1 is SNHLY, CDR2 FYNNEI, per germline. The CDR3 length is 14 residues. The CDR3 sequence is CASGTGRAYNEQFF. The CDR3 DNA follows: TGTGCCAGCGGGACAGGGAGGGCCTACAATGAGCAGTTCTTC.

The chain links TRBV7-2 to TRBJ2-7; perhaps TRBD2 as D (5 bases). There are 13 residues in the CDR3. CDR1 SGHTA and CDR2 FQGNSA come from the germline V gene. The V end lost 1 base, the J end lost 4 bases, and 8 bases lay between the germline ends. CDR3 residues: CASSLEREYEQYF. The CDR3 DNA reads TGTGCCAGCAGCTTAGAAAGGGAGTACGAGCAGTACTTC. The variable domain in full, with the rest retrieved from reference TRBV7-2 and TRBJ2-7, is GAGVSQSPSNKVTEKGKDVELRCDPISGHTALYWYRQSLGQGLEFLIYFQGNSAPDKSGLPSDRFSAERTGGSVSTLTIQRTQQEDSAVYLCASSLEREYEQYFGPGTRLTVT.

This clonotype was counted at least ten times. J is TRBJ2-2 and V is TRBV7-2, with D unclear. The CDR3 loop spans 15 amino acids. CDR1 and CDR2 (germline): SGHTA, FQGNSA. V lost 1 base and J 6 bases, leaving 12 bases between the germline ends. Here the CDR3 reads CASSLDPGPPGELFF. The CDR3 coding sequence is TGTGCCAGCAGCTTAGACCCAGGACCGCCCGGGGAGCTGTTTTTT. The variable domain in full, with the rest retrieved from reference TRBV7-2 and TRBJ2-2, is GAGVSQSPSNKVTEKGKDVELRCDPISGHTALYWYRQSLGQGLEFLIYFQGNSAPDKSGLPSDRFSAERTGGSVSTLTIQRTQQEDSAVYLCASSLDPGPPGELFFGEGSRLTVL.

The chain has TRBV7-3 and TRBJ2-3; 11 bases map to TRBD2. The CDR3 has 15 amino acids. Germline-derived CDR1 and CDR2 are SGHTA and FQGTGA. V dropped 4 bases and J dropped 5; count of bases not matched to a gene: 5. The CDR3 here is CASSSLAGGGDTQYF. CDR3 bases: TGTGCCAGCAGCTCTCTAGCGGGAGGCGGAGATACGCAGTATTTT.

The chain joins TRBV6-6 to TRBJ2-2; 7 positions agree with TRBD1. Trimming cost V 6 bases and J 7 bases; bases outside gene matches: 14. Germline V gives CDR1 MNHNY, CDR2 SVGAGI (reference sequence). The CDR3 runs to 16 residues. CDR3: CASRKGAAGAIGELFF. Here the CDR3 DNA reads TGTGCCAGCAGAAAGGGGGCGGCAGGAGCGATCGGGGAGCTGTTTTTT.